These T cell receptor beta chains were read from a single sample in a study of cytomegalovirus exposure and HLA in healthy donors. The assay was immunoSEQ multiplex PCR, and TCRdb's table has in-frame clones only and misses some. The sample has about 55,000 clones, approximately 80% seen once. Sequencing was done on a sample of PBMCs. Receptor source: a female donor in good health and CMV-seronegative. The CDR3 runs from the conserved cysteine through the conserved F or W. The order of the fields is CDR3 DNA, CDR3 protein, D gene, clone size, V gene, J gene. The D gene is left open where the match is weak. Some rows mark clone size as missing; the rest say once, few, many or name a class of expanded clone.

TGTGCCAGCAGCGTAGTAGCAGGGGCGGATGAAAAACTGTTTTTT,CASSVVAGADEKLFF,-,-,TRBV9,TRBJ1-4
TGTGCCAGCAGCCCAATTCTACTAGCGGGGGGGGACAATGAGCAGTTCTTC,CASSPILLAGGDNEQFF,TRBD2,-,TRBV14,TRBJ2-1
TGTGCCTGGAGTGTGGACAGGGCGGCCGGGGAGCTGTTTTTT,CAWSVDRAAGELFF,TRBD1,few,TRBV30,TRBJ2-2
TGTGCCAGCAGTTTGCTGGGACTAGCGGGAGGGGGGAGTGAGACCCAGTACTTC,CASSLLGLAGGGSETQYF,TRBD2,once,TRBV27,TRBJ2-5
TGTGCCAGCAGCCGCCTAACCTCTCGGCGGGGGGGCGCCGGGGAGACCCAGTACTTC,CASSRLTSRRGGAGETQYF,TRBD2,-,TRBV7-9,TRBJ2-5
TGTGCCAGCTCACCTCGGGACAGGGATTATGGAAACACCATATATTTT,CASSPRDRDYGNTIYF,TRBD1,-,TRBV18,TRBJ1-3
TGTGCCAGCAGCCAACAGGGAGCGAGCTACACCTTC,CASSQQGASYTF,-,-,TRBV28,TRBJ1-2
TGTGCCAGCAGCTTAGTGCAGGGCGAGGATGTCTACACCTTC,CASSLVQGEDVYTF,-,-,TRBV5-4,TRBJ1-2
TGTGCCAGCAGTCCCCGCGGACAGGATAACGTCTACGAGCAGTACTTC,CASSPRGQDNVYEQYF,TRBD1,-,TRBV27,TRBJ2-7
TGCGCCAGCAGCTTGTTAACAGACAACACTGAAGCTTTCTTT,CASSLLTDNTEAFF,-,few,TRBV5-1,TRBJ1-1
TGTGCCAGCAGCTTAGGGACAGGCGAAGGGAATTCACCCCTCCACTTT,CASSLGTGEGNSPLHF,-,-,TRBV13,TRBJ1-6
TGTGCCAGCAGCCAAGGTAACGGCGAGCAGTACTTC,CASSQGNGEQYF,-,-,TRBV4-2,TRBJ2-7